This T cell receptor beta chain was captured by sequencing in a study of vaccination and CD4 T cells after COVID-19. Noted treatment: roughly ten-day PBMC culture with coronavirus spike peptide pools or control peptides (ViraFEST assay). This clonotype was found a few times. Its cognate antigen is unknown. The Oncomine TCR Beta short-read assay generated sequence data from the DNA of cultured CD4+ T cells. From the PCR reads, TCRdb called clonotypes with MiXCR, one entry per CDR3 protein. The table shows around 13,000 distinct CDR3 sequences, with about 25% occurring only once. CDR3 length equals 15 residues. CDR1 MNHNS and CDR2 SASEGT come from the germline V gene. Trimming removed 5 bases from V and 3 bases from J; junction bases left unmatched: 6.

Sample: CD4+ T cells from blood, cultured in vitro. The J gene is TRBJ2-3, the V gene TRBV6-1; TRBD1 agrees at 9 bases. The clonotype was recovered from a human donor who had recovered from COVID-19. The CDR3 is CASSTDRGRTDTQYF. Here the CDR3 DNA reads TGTGCCAGCAGTACTGACAGGGGGAGAACAGATACGCAGTATTTT.